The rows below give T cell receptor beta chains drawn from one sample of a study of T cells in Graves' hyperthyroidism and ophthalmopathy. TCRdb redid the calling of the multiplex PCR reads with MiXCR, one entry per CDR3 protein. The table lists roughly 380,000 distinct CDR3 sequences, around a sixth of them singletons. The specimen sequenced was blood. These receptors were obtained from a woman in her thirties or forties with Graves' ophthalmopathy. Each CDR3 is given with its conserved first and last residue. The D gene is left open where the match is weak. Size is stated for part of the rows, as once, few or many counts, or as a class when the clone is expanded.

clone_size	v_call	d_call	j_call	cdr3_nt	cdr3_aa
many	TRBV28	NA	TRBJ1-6	TGTGCCAGCAGCTCTACACAGGGTTCCTATAATTCACCCCTCCACTTT	CASSSTQGSYNSPLHF
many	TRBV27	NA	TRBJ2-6	TGTGCCAGCAGTAGAGGGATAGGGGCCAACGTCCTGACTTTC	CASSRGIGANVLTF
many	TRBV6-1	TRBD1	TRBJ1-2	TGTGCCAGCACCTCCTTGACAGGGGTGGATGGCTACACCTTC	CASTSLTGVDGYTF
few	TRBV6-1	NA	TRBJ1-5	TGTGCCAGCAGTAAGGTTGGGGTCAATCAGCCCCAGCATTTT	CASSKVGVNQPQHF
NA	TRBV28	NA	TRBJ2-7	TGTGCCAGCAGTCCCCGGACACTACAAAGGGGCGAGCAGTACTTC	CASSPRTLQRGEQYF
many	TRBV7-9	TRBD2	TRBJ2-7	TGTGCCAGCATGGGGGACTACCCCTACGAGCAGTACTTC	CASMGDYPYEQYF
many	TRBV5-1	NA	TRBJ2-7	TGCGCCAGCAGTACGATGGGGGATTTGCAGCAGTACTTC	CASSTMGDLQQYF
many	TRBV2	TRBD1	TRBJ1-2	TGTGCCAGCAATCTCCTAGGGACAGGAAAAGGCTACACCTTC	CASNLLGTGKGYTF
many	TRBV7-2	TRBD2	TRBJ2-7	TGTGCCAGCAGCTTAGCGCGCGCTAGCGGGAGGGGGAGCTCCTACGAGCAGTACTTC	CASSLARASGRGSSYEQYF
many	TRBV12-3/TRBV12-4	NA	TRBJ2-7	TGTGCCAGCAGTTTAGTGGGCGGGAACGCCTACGAGCAGTACTTC	CASSLVGGNAYEQYF
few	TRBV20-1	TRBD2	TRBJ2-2	TGCAGTGCCCAACGACTAGCGAATCCCACCGGGGAGCTGTTTTTT	CSAQRLANPTGELFF
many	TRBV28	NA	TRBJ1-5	TGTGCCAGCAGCAAATATAGCAATCAGCCCCAGCATTTT	CASSKYSNQPQHF
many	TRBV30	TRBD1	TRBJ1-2	TGTGCCGAACAGGGGAGATATGGCTACACCTTC	CAEQGRYGYTF
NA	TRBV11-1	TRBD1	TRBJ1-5	TGTGCCAGCAGCTTAGCTACCGGACGGGGACAGACGCCTTTTAGCAATCAGCCCCAGCATTTT	CASSLATGRGQTPFSNQPQHF
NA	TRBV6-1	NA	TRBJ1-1	TGTGCCAGCAGTGAAGCATCAGGGATGAACACTGAAGCTTTCTTT	CASSEASGMNTEAFF
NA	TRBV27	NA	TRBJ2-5	TGTGCCAGCAGCCATATTAGCGGTGAGACCCAGTACTTC	CASSHISGETQYF
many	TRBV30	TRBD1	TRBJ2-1	TGTGCCTGGAGTGTCACGACAGGGAGTAAGTTCTTC	CAWSVTTGSKFF
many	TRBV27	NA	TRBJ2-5	TGTGCCAGCAGAAAAATACCGGACCCAGAGACCCAGTACTTC	CASRKIPDPETQYF
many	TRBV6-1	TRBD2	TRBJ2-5	TGTGCCAGCAGTGCCCCCGGGACTAGCGAGACCCAGTACTTC	CASSAPGTSETQYF
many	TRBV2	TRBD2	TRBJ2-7	TGTGCCGGAGGGTACGGGGGGGCGCCCTTTGACGAGCAGTACTTC	CAGGYGGAPFDEQYF
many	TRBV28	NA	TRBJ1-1	TGTGCCAGCAGTTTATACAGGGTGGCTTTCACTGAAGCTTTCTTT	CASSLYRVAFTEAFF
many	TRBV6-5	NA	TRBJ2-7	TGTGCCAGCAGTTCATTCCTCCCCTACGAGCAGTACTTC	CASSSFLPYEQYF
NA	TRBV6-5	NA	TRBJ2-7	TGTGCCAGCAGTTACTCGATTGTACCCTCCTACGAGCAGTACTTC	CASSYSIVPSYEQYF
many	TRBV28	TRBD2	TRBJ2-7	TGTGCCAGCACCCTCCCAGGGCCGGGGGGCTCCTACGAGCAGTACTTC	CASTLPGPGGSYEQYF
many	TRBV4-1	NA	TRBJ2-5	TGCGCCAGCAGCCAACCTCTCAGTGGAGAGACCCAGTACTTC	CASSQPLSGETQYF
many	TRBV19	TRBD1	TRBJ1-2	TGTGCCAGTAGTATGACAGGGGAGGACTATGGCTACACCTTC	CASSMTGEDYGYTF
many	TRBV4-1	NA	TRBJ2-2	TGCGCCAGCAGCCAAGATCTCCGAGGGAGAAGTCACGGGGAGCTGTTTTTT	CASSQDLRGRSHGELFF
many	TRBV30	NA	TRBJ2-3	TGTGCCTGGAAATTGTCGGGCAGCACCACAGATACGCAGTATTTT	CAWKLSGSTTDTQYF
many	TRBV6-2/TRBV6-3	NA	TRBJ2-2	TGTGCCAGCAGCTTAGGCCTCACCGGGGAGCTGTTTTTT	CASSLGLTGELFF
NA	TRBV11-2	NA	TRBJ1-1	TGTGCCAGCAGCTTGAAGGGGTCCCAAGCTTTCTTT	CASSLKGSQAFF
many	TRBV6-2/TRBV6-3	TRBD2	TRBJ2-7	TGTGCCAGCCTTAAGTTCATTAGCGGGAGTCGAAACGAGCAGTACTTC	CASLKFISGSRNEQYF
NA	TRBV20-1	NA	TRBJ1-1	TGCAGTGCTAGACTACCTGGCGGACGGAACACTGAAGCTTTCTTT	CSARLPGGRNTEAFF
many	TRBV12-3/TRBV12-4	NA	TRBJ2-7	TGTGCCAGCAGTTCCGACACCCTCTACGAGCAGTACTTC	CASSSDTLYEQYF
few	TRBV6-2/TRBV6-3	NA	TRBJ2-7	TGTGCCAGCAGCATATTTTTTGGTGGCGAGCAGTACTTC	CASSIFFGGEQYF
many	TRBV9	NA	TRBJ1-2	TGTGCCAGCAGCGTAGATGGAGGGCTAGGCTATGGCTACACCTTC	CASSVDGGLGYGYTF
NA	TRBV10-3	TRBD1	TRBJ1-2	TGTGCCATCAGTGAGTCCCCGGGCAGGGGGATCCCTAACTATGGCTACACCTTC	CAISESPGRGIPNYGYTF
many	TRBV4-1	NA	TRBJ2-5	TGCGCCAGCAGCCAATCGGTAGGAGGAGAGACCCAGTACTTC	CASSQSVGGETQYF
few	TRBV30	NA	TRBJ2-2	TGTGGCGGTAGAGGGGCGAACACCGGGGAGCTGTTTTTT	CGGRGANTGELFF
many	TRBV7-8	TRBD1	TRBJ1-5	TGTGCCAGCAGCTTTGAAGAGGGGGCTATGTTTCAGCCCCAGCATTTT	CASSFEEGAMFQPQHF
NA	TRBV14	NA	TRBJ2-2	TGTGCCAGCAGCCAAGATCACGGGCAGGCCCGGTTTGGTACCACGAACACCGGGGAGCTGTTTTTT	CASSQDHGQARFGTTNTGELFF
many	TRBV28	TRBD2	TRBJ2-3	TGTGCCAGCACGAGCGGGAGTATCACAGATACGCAGTATTTT	CASTSGSITDTQYF
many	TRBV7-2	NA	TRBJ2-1	TGTGCCAGCAGCTCGATCGACAGTCTCCCAAACAATGAGCAGTTCTTC	CASSSIDSLPNNEQFF
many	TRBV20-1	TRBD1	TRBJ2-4	TGCAGTGCTATTAGCGGACAGGGGTTTAGCAAAAACATTCAGTACTTC	CSAISGQGFSKNIQYF
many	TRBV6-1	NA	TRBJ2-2	TGTGCCAGCAGTCTAACTAGTGGTCGAGCCGGGGAGCTGTTTTTT	CASSLTSGRAGELFF
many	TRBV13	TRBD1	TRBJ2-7	TGTGCCAGCAGCCTTCAACAGGGGGCAAACGAGCAGTACTTC	CASSLQQGANEQYF
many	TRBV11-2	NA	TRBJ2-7	TGTGCCAGCAGCTTAGATCGGGGGAGCTCCTACGAGCAGTACTTC	CASSLDRGSSYEQYF
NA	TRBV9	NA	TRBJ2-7	TGTGCCAGCAGCTTAGAAGTCTACGGGCAGTACTTC	CASSLEVYGQYF
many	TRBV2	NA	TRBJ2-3	TGTGCCAGCAAGGGGCTGCGGACTAGCACAGATACGCAGTATTTT	CASKGLRTSTDTQYF
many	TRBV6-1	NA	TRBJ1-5	TGTGCCAGCAGTGATTACGAGGGGAGCCCCCAGCATTTT	CASSDYEGSPQHF